What follows describes a single T cell receptor (beta chain). These data belong to a study of blood T cell repertoires in COVID-19. Study overall: Collection of acute and convalescent COVID-19 samples took place in the United States, Italy and Spain. The analysed material was cDNA or gDNA that came from T cells, B-cell-depleted T cells, or PBMCs.

Looked up from germline, CDR1 is MNHEY and CDR2 is SVGAGI. V dropped 8 bases and J dropped 3 bases, with 11 bases sitting between them. The CDR3 runs to 13 residues. Here immunoSEQ multiplex PCR was the method, and the copy in TCRdb shows in-frame clones only, minus some. The sample lists more than 200,000 clones, roughly 88% occurring once. The sequencing input was peripheral blood. The rearrangement joins TRBV6-5 to TRBJ2-1; TRBD1 might be the D (6 bases). The source is a woman between 40 and 55 years old who had recovered from COVID-19. The DNA for the CDR3 is TGTGCCAGCCACGGACAGTTCTACAATGAGCAGTTCTTC. It encodes CASHGQFYNEQFF.